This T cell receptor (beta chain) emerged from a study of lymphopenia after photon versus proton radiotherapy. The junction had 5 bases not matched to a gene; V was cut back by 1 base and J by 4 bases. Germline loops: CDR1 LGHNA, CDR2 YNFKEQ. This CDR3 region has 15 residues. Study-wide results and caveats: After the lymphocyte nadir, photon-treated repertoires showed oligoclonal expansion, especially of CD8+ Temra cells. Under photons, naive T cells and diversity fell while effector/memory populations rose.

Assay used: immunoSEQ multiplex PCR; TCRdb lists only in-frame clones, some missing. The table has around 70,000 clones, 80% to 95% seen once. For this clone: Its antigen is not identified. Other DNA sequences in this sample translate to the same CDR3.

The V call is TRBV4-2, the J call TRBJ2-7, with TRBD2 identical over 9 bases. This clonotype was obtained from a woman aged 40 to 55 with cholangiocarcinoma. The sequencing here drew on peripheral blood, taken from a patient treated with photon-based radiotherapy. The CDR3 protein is CASSQGGGGAYEQYF. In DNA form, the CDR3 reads TGTGCCAGCAGCCAAGGTGGCGGGGGGGCGTACGAGCAGTACTTC.